The 7 T cell receptor beta chains listed next were all sequenced from one sample in a study of regulatory T cells in long-lasting Graves disease. HTBI primers from iRepertoire and Arm-PCR of CDR3 regions yielded the TCR beta libraries. In TCRdb, the multiplex PCR reads were re-called with MiXCR into one record per CDR3 protein. The table records hundreds of thousands of distinct CDR3 sequences, 16% of them present only once. This sample's time point: newly diagnosed GD, antithyroid drugs for less than 3 months. The TCR library was made from RNA extracted from PBMCs. The sample was also linked to a second study, of T cells in Graves' hyperthyroidism and ophthalmopathy.

This specimen consisted of peripheral blood mononuclear cells (PBMCs), obtained at new diagnosis, from a patient treated with antithyroid drugs. These receptors originate from a woman younger than 45 with Graves disease.

The chain employs TRBV25-1 and TRBJ2-1; D ambiguous. The germline gives CDR1 MGHDK, CDR2 SYGVNS. Trimming removed 7 bases from V and 6 bases from J, with 13 bases in between. The CDR3 is made up of 13 amino acids. CDR3 amino acids: CASTGPPGNEQFF. CDR3 bases: TGTGCCAGCACCGGGCCCCCCGGCAATGAGCAGTTCTTC.

In this sample, this clonotype turned up many times. The gene calls are TRBV27 and TRBJ1-5, with unresolved D. This CDR3 is 12 amino acids long. The germline CDR1 and CDR2 sequences are MNHEY and SMNVEV (reference sequence). V was clipped by 4 bases and J by 6 bases, with 7 bases between them. The CDR3 region has the DNA TGTGCCAGCAGTTCCGGGGTTCAGCCCCAGCATTTT. Encoded protein: CASSSGVQPQHF.

This clonotype has more than one count but fewer than ten. CDR3: CASSETSGGFFYEQYF. In DNA, the CDR3 is TGCGCCAGCAGTGAGACTTCGGGGGGATTTTTCTACGAGCAGTACTTC. The chain uses TRBV10-1 and TRBJ2-7; 7 nucleotides match TRBD2. The trim removed 2 bases at V and 3 bases at J, leaving 10 bases unmatched. Germline V gene lookup returns CDR1 WNHNN and CDR2 SYGVQD (reference sequence). CDR3 length equals 16 residues.

This clonotype was seen many times. V usage is TRBV7-3 and J usage is TRBJ1-1; no firm D call. CDR3 length: 13 amino acids. Per the germline V gene, CDR1 is SGHTA and CDR2 is FQGTGA. The V end was cut by 4 bases, the J end by 0 bases, with 6 bases between. The CDR3 sequence: CASSSELNTEAFF. The CDR3 DNA follows: TGTGCCAGCAGCTCCGAATTGAACACTGAAGCTTTCTTT.

V and J are TRBV5-1 and TRBJ1-4; no reliable D call. The CDR3 is made up of 13 amino acids. Trimming cost V 0 bases and J 8 bases, with 8 bases left between them. Germline V CDR1 and CDR2: SGHRS, YFSETQ. CDR3 region: CASSLGPEEKLFF. The CDR3 nucleotides read TGCGCCAGCAGCTTGGGACCCGAGGAAAAACTGTTTTTT.

This clonotype was seen only a few times. This chain uses TRBV9 with TRBJ2-1; the match to TRBD1 covers 10 bases. Germline V gene lookup returns CDR1 SGDLS and CDR2 YYNGEE. The CDR3 length is 16 residues. V was clipped by 0 bases and J by 2 bases; unmatched bases: 2. CDR3 amino acids: CASSVATGGAYNEQFF. The CDR3 nucleotides read TGTGCCAGCAGCGTAGCGACAGGGGGCGCCTACAATGAGCAGTTCTTC.

The V call is TRBV7-3, the J call TRBJ1-6; a weak D match, TRBD1 (5 bases). Germline V gene lookup returns CDR1 SGHTA and CDR2 FQGTGA. Between the trimmed V and J ends, which lost 5 bases and 11 bases, there was a span of 16 bases. This CDR3 contains 14 residues. The CDR3 protein is CASSEGPHRTPLHF. CDR3 DNA sequence: TGTGCCAGCAGCGAGGGACCTCACCGGACACCCCTCCACTTT.